The sequence of this TCR beta chain was determined in a study of technical replicates of blood from several donors listed by TCRdb under 2017. Worth noting for this clone: Its antigen is not yet known. One base away there is no much larger clone; base qualities are not given.

The library relied on the immunoSEQ multiplex PCR assay. TCRdb provides this immuneACCESS table in a form limited to in-frame rearrangements. Some clones are lacking; in checked studies, under half of them reflect an unresolved V gene, and why the rest are absent is not known. The sample table shows about 83,000 clones, and about 93% are seen once. In total, the top ten clones hold approximately 0.24% of the sample. CDR1 is given as MNHEY and CDR2 as SVGAGI, both from the germline V gene. V and J are truncated by 5 bases and 7 bases respectively, leaving an intervening sequence of 9 bases. Counted from cysteine to phenylalanine, this CDR3 has 11 amino acids. Only the CDR3 DNA stays, 33 bases, in frame from base 1.

Sequencing used T cells isolated from PBMCs. The sequence joins TRBV6-5 to TRBJ2-7; TRBD1 is a possible D gene, resting on 6 matching bases. This TCR was sampled from a human donor in good health. The DNA sequence follows: TGTGCCAGCAGTACAGGGCGGGAGCAGTACTTC. Translated, it reads CASSTGREQYF.